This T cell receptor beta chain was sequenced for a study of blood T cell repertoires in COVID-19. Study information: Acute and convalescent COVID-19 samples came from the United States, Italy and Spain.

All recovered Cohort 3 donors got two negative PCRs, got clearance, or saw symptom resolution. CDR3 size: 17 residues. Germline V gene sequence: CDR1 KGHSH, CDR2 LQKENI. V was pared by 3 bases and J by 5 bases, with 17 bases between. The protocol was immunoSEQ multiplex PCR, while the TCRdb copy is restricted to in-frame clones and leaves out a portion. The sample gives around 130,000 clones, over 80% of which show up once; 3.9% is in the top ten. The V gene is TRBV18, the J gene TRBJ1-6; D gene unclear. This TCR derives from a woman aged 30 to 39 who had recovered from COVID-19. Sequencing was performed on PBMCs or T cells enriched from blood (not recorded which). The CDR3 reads CASSPSVAGMDNSPLHF. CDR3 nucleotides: TGTGCCAGCTCACCTAGTGTGGCGGGAATGGATAATTCACCCCTCCACTTT. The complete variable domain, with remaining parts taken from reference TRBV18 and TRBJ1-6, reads NAGVMQNPRHLVRRRGQEARLRCSPMKGHSHVYWYRQLPEEGLKFMVYLQKENIIDESGMPKERFSAEFPKEGPSILRIQQVVRGDSAAYFCASSPSVAGMDNSPLHFGNGTRLTVT.